This TCR beta chain appears in the sequencing data of a study of blood T cell repertoires in COVID-19. For the study at large: Researchers got acute and convalescent COVID-19 samples from the United States, Italy and Spain.

Individuals aged about 18 to 89 years were recruited from 24 US areas. How the authors handled the data: Nucleated cell number was recorded as an estimate derived from reference gene primer amplification. This table comes from immunoSEQ multiplex PCR, and its TCRdb copy is limited to in-frame clones, with some not included. That table is the source of V, J and clone size, and D and trimming were worked out from the DNA. The sample lists around 150,000 clones, 84% occurring once. Germline loops: CDR1 LNHDA, CDR2 SQIVND (reference sequence). The CDR3 has 12 amino acids. Between the trimmed V and J ends, which lost 8 bases and 1 base, there was a span of 8 bases.

The receptor was derived from a woman aged 45-65 years with acute COVID-19. The V and J genes are TRBV19 and TRBJ1-1; TRBD1 is a possible D gene (5 bases). Sequencing was done on a sample of PBMCs or T cells enriched from blood (not recorded which). The CDR3 DNA follows: TGTGCCAGTGGAGACAGGAACACTGAAGCTTTCTTT. This sequence encodes CASGDRNTEAFF.